This entry lists 2 T cell receptor beta chains sequenced from one sample in a study of neurological immune-mediated disorders. TCRdb redid the calling of the 5' RACE reads with MiXCR, one entry per CDR3 protein. The sample shows about 99,000 distinct CDR3 sequences, more than 10% of them seen only once. Time point given: longitudinal time-point 3. Sequencing input: PBMCs. The source of these receptors is a female donor with HTLV-1-associated myelopathy (HAM/TSP).

This clonotype came up many times. The chain combines TRBV12-3 or TRBV12-4 with TRBJ1-5; the D is unclear. Trimming left V 2 bases short and J 10 bases short, with 15 bases between. The CDR3 consists of 14 residues. The CDR3 protein is CASSLPGHLPPQHF. The CDR3 DNA reads TGTGCCAGCAGTTTACCGGGCCATCTTCCCCCCCAGCATTTT.

This clonotype has at least ten counts. The chain has TRBV5-1 and TRBJ2-4, with D uncertain. V lost 4 bases and J 0 bases, leaving 11 bases between the germline ends. CDR1 and CDR2 (germline): SGHRS, YFSETQ. This CDR3 comprises 15 residues. CDR3 protein: CASSPDGLAKNIQYF. The CDR3 bases are TGCGCCAGCAGCCCGGACGGATTAGCCAAAAACATTCAGTACTTC. The whole variable domain, filled in from reference TRBV5-1 and TRBJ2-4, reads KAGVTQTPRYLIKTRGQQVTLSCSPISGHRSVSWYQQTPGQGLQFLFEYFSETQRNKGNFPGRFSGRQFSNSRSEMNVSTLELGDSALYLCASSPDGLAKNIQYFGAGTRLSVL.